One and the same sample provided the 23 T cell receptor beta chains below, sequenced in a study of regulatory T cells in long-lasting Graves disease. Through Arm-PCR of CDR3 regions and iRepertoire HTBI primers, TCR beta libraries were built. TCRdb called the multiplex PCR reads again in MiXCR, with one record for every CDR3 protein. This sample has roughly 560,000 distinct CDR3 sequences, with roughly a sixth found just once. The time point was: newly diagnosed GD, antithyroid drugs for less than 3 months. After RNA was extracted from PBMCs, the TCR library was made from it. This sample was also put to use in a study of T cells in Graves' hyperthyroidism and ophthalmopathy.

The specimen was peripheral blood mononuclear cells (PBMCs), collected at new diagnosis, from a patient treated with antithyroid drugs. These receptors all stem from a woman aged 35-65 years with Graves disease.

This clonotype appeared many times. The rearrangement links TRBV6-5 to TRBJ2-1; D is unresolved. The CDR3 consists of 15 residues. The V gene's germline CDR1 is MNHEY and CDR2 SVGAGI. V lost 2 bases to trimming and J lost 7 bases, with 15 bases between them. CDR3 amino acids: CASSYEITGGNEQFF. The CDR3 DNA reads as TGTGCCAGCAGTTACGAAATAACGGGTGGTAATGAGCAGTTCTTC.

This clonotype was counted a few times. In DNA form, the CDR3 reads TGTGCCAGCACCAAAGGGACCGGGGAGCTGTTTTTT. Its protein is CASTKGTGELFF. The genes are TRBV13 and TRBJ2-2; D is undetermined. CDR3 size: 12 residues. Trimming shortened V by 7 bases and J by 5 bases, and 8 bases separated the two germline ends. CDR1 PRHDT and CDR2 FYEKMQ come from the germline V gene (reference sequence).

This clonotype has ten or more counts. The chain has TRBV5-1 and TRBJ2-2; D ambiguous. The germline CDR1 and CDR2 sequences are SGHRS and YFSETQ. Trimming shortened V by 0 bases and J by 5 bases, and 8 bases separated the two germline ends. The CDR3 extends over 14 amino acids. CDR3 DNA: TGCGCCAGCAGCTTGGGAGGCGATACCGGGGAGCTGTTTTTT. It is translated as CASSLGGDTGELFF.

There are many counts of this clonotype. V is TRBV12-5 and J is TRBJ2-1; D is ambiguous. There are 15 residues in the CDR3. CDR1 and CDR2 from the germline V gene are LGHNT and FRNRAP. Between the trimmed V and J ends, which lost 0 bases and 2 bases, there was a span of 8 bases. In DNA form, the CDR3 reads TGTGCTAGTGGTTTGGTAGGGAAGACCTACAATGAGCAGTTCTTC. Its protein is CASGLVGKTYNEQFF.

This clonotype was counted many times. This sequence joins TRBV11-2 and TRBJ2-7; D is possibly TRBD1 or TRBD2 (7 bases each). The CDR3 loop spans 15 amino acids. CDR1 is SGHAT and CDR2 is FQNNGV in the germline V gene. V was clipped by 1 base and J by 2 bases, with 12 bases between them. Here the CDR3 reads CASSLVSGGAYEQYF. The CDR3, as DNA: TGTGCCAGCAGCTTAGTCTCAGGGGGGGCCTACGAGCAGTACTTC.

This clonotype showed up just a few times. V is TRBV12-3 or TRBV12-4 and J is TRBJ2-7; maybe TRBD2 (5 bases). The V end lost 8 bases, the J end lost 4 bases, and 15 bases lay between the germline ends. The CDR3 runs to 13 residues. The CDR3 nucleotides read TGTGCCAGCTGTGGTGAGGGCCGGTACGAGCAGTACTTC. It translates to CASCGEGRYEQYF.

This chain links TRBV5-1 with TRBJ2-5; TRBD2 matches 7 bases. The CDR3 totals 16 residues. Germline V CDR1 and CDR2: SGHRS, YFSETQ. The J segment lost 0 bases and the V segment lost 0 bases, leaving 5 bases of the junction unmatched. The CDR3 loop is CASSLDSSGYQETQYF. The CDR3 DNA reads TGCGCCAGCAGCTTGGATTCTAGCGGCTACCAAGAGACCCAGTACTTC.

Worth noting for this clonotype: One end of the junction fails to match germline, which may point to a read error. The chain employs TRBV20-1 and TRBJ2-7; D gene uncertain. Germline V gene data show CDR1 as DFQATT and CDR2 as SNEGSKA (reference sequence). The CDR3 runs to 14 residues. CDR3 region: CSAGDLQSSYEQYF. CDR3 DNA sequence: TGCAGTGCTGGAGATTTACAGAGCTCCTACGAGCAGTACTTC.

The table lists this clonotype with many counts. V gene TRBV28 combines with J gene TRBJ1-4; maybe TRBD1 (5 bases). Germline CDR1 MDHEN, CDR2 SYDVKM. CDR3 length: 17 amino acids. V was cut by 7 bases and J by 13 bases, with 31 bases left in between. The chain's CDR3 is CASTLPDGSGSGGPLFF. CDR3 DNA sequence: TGTGCCAGCACCCTCCCCGACGGCTCCGGCTCGGGGGGACCACTGTTTTTT.

This clonotype came up a few times. This may come from a read error, since a much larger clone is one base off. This sequence joins TRBV9 and TRBJ1-1; D remains ambiguous. CDR1 is SGDLS, CDR2 YYNGEE, per germline. The germline V and J ends were trimmed by 0 bases and 1 base, with 4 bases remaining between them. This CDR3 comprises 13 residues. The CDR3 bases are TGTGCCAGCAGCGTAGCCAAGAACACTGAAGCTTTCTTT. Translating gives CASSVAKNTEAFF.

This clonotype was picked up many times. This sequence joins TRBV2 and TRBJ2-3; D ambiguous. V was cut by 3 bases and J by 5 bases, with 9 bases left in between. CDR1 is SNHLY and CDR2 is FYNNEI in the germline V gene. The CDR3 covers 13 residues. CDR3 residues: CASSDRAEDTQYF. The CDR3 bases are TGTGCCAGCAGTGATAGGGCAGAAGATACGCAGTATTTT.

This chain uses TRBV7-9 with TRBJ1-1; TRBD1 might be the D (5 bases). Trimming took 6 bases from V and 3 from J, leaving 14 bases between them. CDR1 and CDR2 (germline): SEHNR, FQNEAQ (reference sequence). The CDR3 is 14 residues long. Here the CDR3 reads CASSLPRDYTEAFF. The CDR3 DNA reads TGTGCCAGCAGTTTGCCTCGGGACTACACTGAAGCTTTCTTT. Complete variable domain (other parts from reference TRBV7-9 and TRBJ1-1): DTGVSQNPRHKITKRGQNVTFRCDPISEHNRLYWYRQTLGQGPEFLTYFQNEAQLEKSRLLSDRFSAERPKGSFSTLEIQRTEQGDSAMYLCASSLPRDYTEAFFGQGTRLTVV.

Ten or more counts support this clonotype. The chain recombines TRBV5-1 with TRBJ2-3, with D uncertain. The CDR3 is 14 residues long. Trimming took off 7 bases at V and 2 bases at J, with 14 bases between the two ends. Looked up from germline, CDR1 is SGHRS and CDR2 is YFSETQ. CDR3 sequence: CASHESKTTDTQYF. The CDR3 bases are TGCGCCAGCCACGAATCGAAGACCACAGATACGCAGTATTTT.

There are many counts of this clonotype. The chain combines TRBV28 with TRBJ1-1; D gene unclear. Germline CDR1 MDHEN, CDR2 SYDVKM. This CDR3 contains 13 residues. The V end was cut by 8 bases, the J end by 0 bases, with 10 bases between. CDR3 sequence reads: CASSTVMNTEAFF. Here the CDR3 DNA reads TGTGCCAGCTCGACGGTGATGAACACTGAAGCTTTCTTT.

V and J are TRBV4-1 and TRBJ1-4; 10 nucleotides line up with TRBD1. Germline V gene data show CDR1 as MGHRA and CDR2 as YSYEKL. The CDR3 has 15 residues. Losses at the gene ends were 4 bases for V and 4 bases for J; bases not matched to a gene: 3. In DNA form, the CDR3 reads TGCGCCAGCAGCCGCTGGACAGGGGGTAATGAAAAACTGTTTTTT. It encodes CASSRWTGGNEKLFF.

The chain employs TRBV5-4 and TRBJ2-1; 8 bases agree with TRBD1. Germline CDR1 SGHNT, CDR2 YYREEE (reference sequence). The CDR3 is 15 amino acids. Trimming at V came to 2 bases and at J to 5 bases, leaving 6 bases not matched to a gene. The CDR3 DNA reads as TGTGCCAGCAGCTTTACAGGGGGACACCACAATGAGCAGTTCTTC. Amino acid sequence: CASSFTGGHHNEQFF.

V and J are TRBV9 and TRBJ1-1; D is unclear. Trimming removed 3 bases from V and 0 bases from J, with 9 bases in between. From germline, CDR1 is SGDLS and CDR2 YYNGEE. The CDR3 covers 14 residues. The CDR3 nucleotides are TGTGCCAGCAGCGAGGGCAGCCTGAACACTGAAGCTTTCTTT. Translating gives CASSEGSLNTEAFF.

The table lists this clonotype with many counts. This chain links TRBV28 with TRBJ2-1, with TRBD1 as a possible D gene (5 bases). The germline V and J ends were trimmed by 6 bases and 5 bases, with 17 bases remaining between them. Germline assignment: CDR1 MDHEN and CDR2 SYDVKM. The CDR3 has 15 residues. CDR3 in DNA: TGTGCCAGCAGGCCTCCTAGGGGCTGGGACAATGAGCAGTTCTTC. Its protein is CASRPPRGWDNEQFF.

This clonotype was recorded at least ten times. V and J are TRBV20-1 and TRBJ1-1; D gene unclear. The CDR3 loop spans 13 amino acids. V was pared by 3 bases and J by 3 bases, with 11 bases between. CDR1 and CDR2 from the germline V gene are DFQATT and SNEGSKA (reference sequence). The DNA for the CDR3 is TGCAGTGCTAGTCCCCTTCTTGACACTGAAGCTTTCTTT. As protein: CSASPLLDTEAFF.

Ten or more counts support this clonotype. The chain combines TRBV12-3 or TRBV12-4 with TRBJ1-2; tentatively, D is TRBD1 (6 bases). V dropped 6 bases and J dropped 4 bases, with 12 bases sitting between them. This CDR3 is 13 amino acids long. DNA for the CDR3: TGTGCCAGCAGACCAGGACAGAGCTATGGCTACACCTTC. Translated, it gives CASRPGQSYGYTF.

This clonotype showed up just a few times. The chain employs TRBV3-1 and TRBJ1-2, with D possibly matching TRBD1 (6 bases). CDR1 LGHDT and CDR2 YNNKEL come from the germline V gene (reference sequence). With 0 bases removed from V and 10 bases from J, the gap between germline ends came to 18 bases. The CDR3 loop spans 15 amino acids. This CDR3 is CASSQDRGRILHYTF. In DNA form, the CDR3 reads TGTGCCAGCAGCCAAGACAGGGGACGGATTCTGCACTACACCTTC.

The V call is TRBV5-1, the J call TRBJ2-1; a weak D match, TRBD2 (6 bases). V was trimmed by 5 bases and J by 0 bases, leaving 18 bases between them. The CDR3 sequence is 17 residues long. The V gene's germline CDR1 is SGHRS and CDR2 YFSETQ. Here the CDR3 reads CASRVVAGPSSYNEQFF. Here the CDR3 DNA reads TGCGCCAGCAGGGTGGTGGCGGGGCCCAGCTCCTACAATGAGCAGTTCTTC. Filled out from reference TRBV5-1 and TRBJ2-1, the complete variable domain reads KAGVTQTPRYLIKTRGQQVTLSCSPISGHRSVSWYQQTPGQGLQFLFEYFSETQRNKGNFPGRFSGRQFSNSRSEMNVSTLELGDSALYLCASRVVAGPSSYNEQFFGPGTRLTVL.

The chain joins TRBV4-1 to TRBJ1-1, with 9 nucleotides matching TRBD1. CDR1 is MGHRA, CDR2 YSYEKL, per germline. V lost 5 bases and J lost 0; bases outside the gene matches: 4. The CDR3 is 15 residues long. The CDR3 loop is CASSRTGDLNTEAFF. DNA for the CDR3: TGCGCCAGCAGCAGGACAGGGGATCTGAACACTGAAGCTTTCTTT.